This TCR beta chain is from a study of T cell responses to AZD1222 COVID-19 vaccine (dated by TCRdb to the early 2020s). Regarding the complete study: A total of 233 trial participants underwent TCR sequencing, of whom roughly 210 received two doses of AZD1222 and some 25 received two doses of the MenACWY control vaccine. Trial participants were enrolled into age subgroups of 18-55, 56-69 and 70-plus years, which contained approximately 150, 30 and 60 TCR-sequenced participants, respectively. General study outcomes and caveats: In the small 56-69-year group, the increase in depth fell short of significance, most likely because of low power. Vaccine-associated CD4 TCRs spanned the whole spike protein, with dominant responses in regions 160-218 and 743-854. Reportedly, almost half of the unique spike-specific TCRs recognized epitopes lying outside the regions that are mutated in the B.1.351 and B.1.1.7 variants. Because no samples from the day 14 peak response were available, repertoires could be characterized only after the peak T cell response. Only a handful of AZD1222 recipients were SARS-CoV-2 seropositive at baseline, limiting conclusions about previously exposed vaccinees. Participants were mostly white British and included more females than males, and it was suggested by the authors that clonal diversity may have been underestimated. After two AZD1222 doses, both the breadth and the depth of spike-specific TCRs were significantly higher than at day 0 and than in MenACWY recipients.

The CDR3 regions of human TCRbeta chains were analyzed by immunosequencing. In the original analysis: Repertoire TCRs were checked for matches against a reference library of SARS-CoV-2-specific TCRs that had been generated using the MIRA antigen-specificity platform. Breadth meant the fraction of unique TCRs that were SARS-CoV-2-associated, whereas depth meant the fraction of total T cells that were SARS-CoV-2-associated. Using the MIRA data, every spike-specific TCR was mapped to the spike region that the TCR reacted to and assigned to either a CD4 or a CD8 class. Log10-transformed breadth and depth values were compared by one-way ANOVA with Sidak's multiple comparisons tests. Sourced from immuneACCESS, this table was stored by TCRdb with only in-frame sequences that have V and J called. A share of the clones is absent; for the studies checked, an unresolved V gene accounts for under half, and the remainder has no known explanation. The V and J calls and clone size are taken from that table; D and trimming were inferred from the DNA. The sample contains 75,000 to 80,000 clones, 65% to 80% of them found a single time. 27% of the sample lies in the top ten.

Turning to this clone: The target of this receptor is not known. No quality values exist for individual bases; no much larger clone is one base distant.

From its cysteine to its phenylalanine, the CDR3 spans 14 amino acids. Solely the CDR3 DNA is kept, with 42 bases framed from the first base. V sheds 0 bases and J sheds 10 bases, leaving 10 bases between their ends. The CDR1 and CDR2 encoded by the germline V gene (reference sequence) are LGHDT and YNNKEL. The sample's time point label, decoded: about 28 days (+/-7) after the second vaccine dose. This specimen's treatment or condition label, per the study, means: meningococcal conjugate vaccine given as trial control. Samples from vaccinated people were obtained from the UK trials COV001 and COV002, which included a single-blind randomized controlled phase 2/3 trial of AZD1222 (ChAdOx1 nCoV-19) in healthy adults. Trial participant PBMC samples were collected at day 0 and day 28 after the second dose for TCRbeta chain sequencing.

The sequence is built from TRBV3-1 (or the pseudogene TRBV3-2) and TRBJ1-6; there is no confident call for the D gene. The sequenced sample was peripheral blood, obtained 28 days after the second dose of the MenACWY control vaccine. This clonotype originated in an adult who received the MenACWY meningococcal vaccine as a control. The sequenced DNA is TGTGCCAGCAGCCAAGATGGGTGGTGGTCACCCCTCCACTTT. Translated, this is CASSQDGWWSPLHF.